The T cell receptor (beta chain) under discussion was sequenced for a study of cytomegalovirus exposure and HLA in healthy donors. Across the whole study: Around 81% of a few hundred genotyped donors fell in the Caucasian-associated ancestry cluster.

Study conclusions and caveats: When presence/absence was analysed, sequencing depth was taken to be roughly uniform across donors. TCR beta chain V- and J-gene trimming was linked, in a later analysis, to a missense variant in DCLRE1C.

The PCR had 60 Vbeta and 13 Jbeta primers. TCRdb's table, derived via immunoSEQ multiplex PCR, lists solely in-frame clones and lacks some. The sample consists of under 100,000 clones, around a tenth of them appearing once. This clone was picked up a small number of times. Its antigen is still unknown. One end of the junction varies from germline; a read error may be responsible. Germline assignment: CDR1 MDHEN and CDR2 SYDVKM. The CDR3 length is 12 residues. Sequences were obtained from PBMCs. The chain combines TRBV28 with TRBJ2-1; D possibly corresponds to TRBD1 (5 bases). The source is a man aged 55 to 70 in good health and CMV-seropositive. The CDR3 here is CPSSLGADEQFF. The CDR3 DNA reads as TGTCCCAGCAGTTTAGGGGCGGATGAGCAGTTCTTC.